Described below is a single T cell receptor (beta chain) sequence and its context. The assay was immunoSEQ multiplex PCR, and TCRdb's table has in-frame clones only and misses some. The sample shows tens of thousands of clones, about 91% of them seen only once. The sample comes from a study of control samples from healthy donors and cancer patients. Trimming shortened V by 10 bases and J by 4 bases, and 15 bases separated the two germline ends. The germline V gene has CDR1 KGHDR and CDR2 SFDVKD. The CDR3 extends over 13 amino acids. This TCR came from a middle-aged man in good health. V usage is TRBV24-1 and J usage is TRBJ1-1; no firm D call. Material: blood. This CDR3 is CATQAALGTEAFF. The DNA for the CDR3 is TGTGCCACTCAAGCGGCCCTTGGCACTGAAGCTTTCTTT.